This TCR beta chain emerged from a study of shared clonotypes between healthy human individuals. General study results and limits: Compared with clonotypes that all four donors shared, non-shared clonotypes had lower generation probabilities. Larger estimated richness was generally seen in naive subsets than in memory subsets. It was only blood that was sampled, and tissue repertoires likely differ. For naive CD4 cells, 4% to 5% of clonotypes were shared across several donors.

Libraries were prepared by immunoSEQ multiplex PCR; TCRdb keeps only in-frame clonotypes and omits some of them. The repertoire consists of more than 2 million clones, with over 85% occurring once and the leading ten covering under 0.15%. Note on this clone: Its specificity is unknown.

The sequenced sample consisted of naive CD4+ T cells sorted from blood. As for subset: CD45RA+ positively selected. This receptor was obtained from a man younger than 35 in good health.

The CDR3 region is CSAEGHNEQFF. CDR3 sequence (DNA): TGCAGCGCCGAGGGCCACAATGAGCAGTTCTTC. The chain combines TRBV29-1 with TRBJ2-1; TRBD2 is a possible D gene (5 bases). CDR3 length equals 11 residues. Germline CDR1 SQVTM, CDR2 ANQGSEA. Trimming cost V 7 bases and J 5 bases, with 9 bases left between them.